The 29 T cell receptor beta chains below come from one sample, sequenced in a study of T cell responses to AZD1222 COVID-19 vaccine. Libraries were prepared by immunoSEQ multiplex PCR; TCRdb keeps only in-frame clonotypes and omits some of them. This table has about 110,000 clones, around 85% appearing once. Sequences were derived from peripheral blood, sampled on day 0 of AZD1222 vaccination. Receptor source: an adult in good health.

This clone was counted only a few times. V and J are TRBV19 and TRBJ1-4, with 9 bases lining up with TRBD1. Germline CDR1 reads LNHDA; CDR2 reads SQIVND (reference sequence). Unmatched junction bases numbered 8, after V lost 7 bases and J lost 8 bases. The CDR3 is 14 amino acids. This CDR3 reads CASTTGQGREKLFF. In DNA, the CDR3 is TGTGCCAGTACCACGGGACAGGGACGCGAAAAACTGTTTTTT. Combining the CDR3 with reference TRBV19 and TRBJ1-4 gives the whole variable domain DGGITQSPKYLFRKEGQNVTLSCEQNLNHDAMYWYRQDPGQGLRLIYYSQIVNDFQKGDIAEGYSVSREKKESFPLTVTSAQKNPTAFYLCASTTGQGREKLFFGSGTQLSVL.

In nucleotides, the CDR3 is TGTGCCACCTCTAGACTGACGAACACTGAAGCTTTCTTT. This sequence encodes CATSRLTNTEAFF. V and J are TRBV9 and TRBJ1-1; D is unresolved. Trimming cost V 9 bases and J 1 base, with 13 bases left between them. The CDR3 covers 13 residues. CDR1 is SGDLS, CDR2 YYNGEE, per germline.

About this clone: A read error may produce the germline difference seen at one junction end. The same CDR3 arises from other DNA sequences in this sample as well. J is TRBJ1-4 and V is TRBV11-3; a possible D gene is TRBD1 (5 bases). Germline values: CDR1 SGHNT, CDR2 YENEEA. The length of the CDR3 is 12 residues. In DNA, the CDR3 is TGCGCCAGCAGCCCTGGGGCAGAAAAACTGTTTTTT. Translation: CASSPGAEKLFF.

This sequence joins TRBV5-1 and TRBJ1-1; 11 nucleotides line up with TRBD1. The CDR3 consists of 13 residues. V trimming: 4 bases; J trimming: 6 bases; junction bases outside the gene matches: 2. Germline V lookup: CDR1 SGHRS, CDR2 YFSETQ. CDR3 protein: CASSRGQGAEAFF. As DNA, the CDR3 is TGCGCCAGCAGCCGGGGACAGGGGGCTGAAGCTTTCTTT.

A single count supports this clone. The V call is TRBV28, the J call TRBJ1-3, with D perhaps matching TRBD1 (5 bases). V shed 1 base and J shed 4 bases, with 11 bases lying between them. Germline V gene lookup returns CDR1 MDHEN and CDR2 SYDVKM. The CDR3 is 15 amino acids. The DNA of the CDR3 is TGTGCCAGCAGTTTATTAGGGGAAGCGGGAAACACCATATATTTT. Its translation is CASSLLGEAGNTIYF. The full variable domain, rest sourced from reference TRBV28 and TRBJ1-3, is DVKVTQSSRYLVKRTGEKVFLECVQDMDHENMFWYRQDPGLGLRLIYFSYDVKMKEKGDIPEGYSVSREKKERFSLILESASTNQTSMYLCASSLLGEAGNTIYFGEGSWLTVV.

CDR3 amino acids: CASSQEGKQGLFTEAFF. CDR3 in DNA: TGTGCCAGCAGCCAAGAGGGGAAACAGGGCTTGTTCACTGAAGCTTTCTTT. The V and J genes are TRBV4-2 and TRBJ1-1, with D tentatively TRBD1 (6 bases). Germline loops: CDR1 LGHNA, CDR2 YNFKEQ. The CDR3 consists of 17 residues. With 0 bases removed from V and 4 bases from J, the gap between germline ends came to 18 bases.

V is TRBV7-9 and J is TRBJ2-7; 7 positions agree with TRBD1. The V segment lost 3 bases and the J segment 5 bases; nucleotides outside the gene matches: 7. The CDR3 contains 14 residues. Germline values: CDR1 SEHNR, CDR2 FQNEAQ (reference sequence). CDR3 protein: CASSFQGVGDEQYF. The CDR3 DNA follows: TGTGCCAGCAGCTTCCAGGGGGTCGGGGACGAGCAGTACTTC. Full variable domain (missing parts from reference TRBV7-9 and TRBJ2-7): DTGVSQNPRHKITKRGQNVTFRCDPISEHNRLYWYRQTLGQGPEFLTYFQNEAQLEKSRLLSDRFSAERPKGSFSTLEIQRTEQGDSAMYLCASSFQGVGDEQYFGPGTRLTVT.

The chain recombines TRBV15 with TRBJ2-5; 7 bases are shared with TRBD2. Germline CDR1 is LNHNV and CDR2 is YYDKDF (reference sequence). This CDR3 spans 11 amino acids. Trimming removed 8 bases from V and 3 bases from J; junction bases left unmatched: 0. CDR3 in DNA: TGTGCCACCGGACTAGAAGAGACCCAGTACTTC. The encoded protein is CATGLEETQYF.

This chain links TRBV7-9 with TRBJ2-2, with D perhaps given as TRBD1 or TRBD2 (5 bases each). Looked up from germline, CDR1 is SEHNR and CDR2 is FQNEAQ (reference sequence). Deletions cut 3 bases from V and 5 bases from J, with 10 bases between. The CDR3 extends over 14 amino acids. The CDR3 reads CASSFGGGTGELFF. For the CDR3, the DNA is TGTGCCAGCAGCTTTGGGGGTGGAACCGGGGAGCTGTTTTTT. Looking up the rest from reference TRBV7-9 and TRBJ2-2 gives the full variable domain: DTGVSQNPRHKITKRGQNVTFRCDPISEHNRLYWYRQTLGQGPEFLTYFQNEAQLEKSRLLSDRFSAERPKGSFSTLEIQRTEQGDSAMYLCASSFGGGTGELFFGEGSRLTVL.

The chain carries TRBV9 and TRBJ1-6; weak D call: TRBD1 (6 bases). V lost 2 bases and J lost 7, with 16 bases in between. The germline V gene has CDR1 SGDLS and CDR2 YYNGEE. This CDR3 contains 16 residues. CDR3 sequence (DNA): TGTGCCAGCAGCGTCTCGGGGGGGGGCCTGAATTCACCCCTCCACTTT. It translates to CASSVSGGGLNSPLHF.

V usage is TRBV12-5 and J usage is TRBJ2-3; D is unresolved. V lost 0 bases, J lost 2 bases, and 21 bases lay in between. The CDR3 loop spans 19 amino acids. Germline values: CDR1 LGHNT, CDR2 FRNRAP. CDR3 bases: TGTGCTAGTGGTTTGGTACGGCCCCAAACACAGTATAACACAGATACGCAGTATTTT. Its protein is CASGLVRPQTQYNTDTQYF.

The rearrangement joins TRBV19 to TRBJ2-7; 7 nucleotides align to TRBD2. CDR3 length: 20 residues. J lost 1 base, V lost 3 bases, and 21 bases had no gene match. Germline V lookup: CDR1 LNHDA, CDR2 SQIVND (reference sequence). The CDR3 protein is CASSIASASGFQGGSYEQYF. DNA of the CDR3: TGTGCCAGTAGTATTGCGTCCGCGTCCGGATTCCAGGGAGGGTCCTACGAGCAGTACTTC.

DNA of the CDR3: TGTGCCAGCAGCTTGGCTAACAGATGGTACGAGCAGTACTTC. This codes for CASSLANRWYEQYF. V usage is TRBV13 and J usage is TRBJ2-7; no definite D call. The CDR3 has 14 residues. The V end was cut by 3 bases, the J end by 4 bases, with 13 bases between. Germline V gene sequence: CDR1 PRHDT, CDR2 FYEKMQ (reference sequence).

The rearrangement links TRBV7-8 to TRBJ1-1, with D unclear. V was pared by 3 bases and J by 0 bases, with 8 bases between. This CDR3 is built from 14 residues. Germline CDR1 and CDR2: SGHVS and FQNEAQ. CDR3 amino acids: CASSLTNMNTEAFF. The CDR3, as DNA: TGTGCCAGCAGCTTGACTAACATGAACACTGAAGCTTTCTTT.

V is TRBV18 and J is TRBJ2-6, with 11 bases aligning to TRBD1. The CDR3 loop spans 17 amino acids. Germline trimming cut 4 bases from V and 1 base from J; bases unmatched to any gene: 3. Germline V CDR1 and CDR2: KGHSH, LQKENI. The CDR3: CASSLGTGGSGANVLTF. CDR3 DNA: TGTGCCAGCTCACTGGGGACAGGGGGATCTGGGGCCAACGTCCTGACTTTC.

CDR3 DNA sequence: TGTGCCAGCAGATATATACCGACTGAAGCTTTCTTT. Translated, it gives CASRYIPTEAFF. The chain joins TRBV2 to TRBJ1-1; D is unresolved. Trimming pared 6 bases from V and 5 bases from J, leaving 10 bases between. This CDR3 is 12 amino acids long. Germline V gene sequence: CDR1 SNHLY, CDR2 FYNNEI.

The chain recombines TRBV12-3 or TRBV12-4 with TRBJ1-2, with TRBD1 identical over 7 bases. The J segment lost 8 bases and the V segment lost 4 bases, leaving 7 bases of the junction unmatched. This CDR3 is 13 amino acids long. The CDR3 sequence is CASSSDRDRGYTF. In nucleotides, the CDR3 is TGTGCCAGCAGTTCCGACAGGGATCGGGGCTACACCTTC.

This sequence joins TRBV7-6 and TRBJ2-3; D possibly uses TRBD1 or TRBD2 (5 bases each). V lost 3 bases and J 2 bases, leaving 9 bases between the germline ends. The germline V gene has CDR1 SGHVS and CDR2 FNYEAQ. The CDR3 consists of 14 residues. The DNA for the CDR3 is TGTGCCAGCAGCTTGGGGGTTACCACAGATACGCAGTATTTT. Translating it yields CASSLGVTTDTQYF.

The chain employs TRBV7-8 and TRBJ1-1, with D perhaps matching TRBD1 (5 bases). Germline V gene lookup returns CDR1 SGHVS and CDR2 FQNEAQ. Trimming pared 5 bases from V and 0 bases from J, leaving 10 bases between. The CDR3 sequence is 14 residues long. The CDR3 region is CASSQGRLNTEAFF. CDR3 DNA: TGTGCCAGCAGCCAGGGACGGCTGAACACTGAAGCTTTCTTT.

This clone was seen only once. The chain is built from TRBV7-9 and TRBJ1-3, with 10 bases aligning to TRBD1. The J segment lost 2 bases and the V segment lost 3 bases, leaving 1 base of the junction unmatched. CDR1 is SEHNR and CDR2 is FQNEAQ in the germline V gene (reference sequence). This CDR3 has 15 amino acids. CDR3 sequence reads: CASSFGTGAGNTIYF. In DNA, the CDR3 is TGTGCCAGCAGCTTCGGGACAGGGGCTGGAAACACCATATATTTT.

This clone was seen a handful of times. The V and J genes are TRBV2 and TRBJ1-4, with D perhaps TRBD1 (5 bases). Trimming pared 6 bases from V and 3 bases from J, leaving 20 bases between. The germline gives CDR1 SNHLY, CDR2 FYNNEI. The CDR3 length is 17 residues. The CDR3 DNA sequence: TGTGCCAGCAGCCTATCCCGGGACCTGGAGGCTAATGAAAAACTGTTTTTT. Translation gives CASSLSRDLEANEKLFF.

The chain combines TRBV2 with TRBJ1-2; D ambiguous. V lost 5 bases to trimming and J lost 2 bases, with 9 bases between them. The CDR3 loop spans 13 amino acids. The V gene's germline CDR1 is SNHLY and CDR2 FYNNEI. For the CDR3, the DNA is TGTGCCAGCAGTCCCCAGAAAAACTATGGCTACACCTTC. Translation: CASSPQKNYGYTF.

The rearrangement joins TRBV13 to TRBJ1-5, with D maybe TRBD1 (6 bases). V was clipped by 3 bases and J by 7 bases, with 10 bases between them. Germline V lookup: CDR1 PRHDT, CDR2 FYEKMQ (reference sequence). This CDR3 spans 13 amino acids. The CDR3 nucleotides are TGTGCCAGCAGCTTCGGGGGGGGCCAGCCCCAGCATTTT. Translated: CASSFGGGQPQHF.

The chain carries TRBV10-3 and TRBJ1-3, with D perhaps matching TRBD1 (5 bases). The length of the CDR3 is 13 residues. The V end lost 7 bases, the J end lost 4 bases, and 11 bases lay between the germline ends. Germline CDR1 and CDR2: ENHRY and SYGVKD. The CDR3 reads CAITPGQGNTIYF. CDR3 in DNA: TGTGCCATCACGCCAGGGCAAGGAAACACCATATATTTT.

The chain employs TRBV4-1 and TRBJ2-7, with D uncertain. Germline-derived CDR1 and CDR2 are MGHRA and YSYEKL. The V end was cut by 0 bases, the J end by 0 bases, with 6 bases between. This CDR3 has 14 amino acids. The CDR3 DNA follows: TGCGCCAGCAGCCAAGACCAGCTCTCCTACGAGCAGTACTTC. This encodes CASSQDQLSYEQYF.

V and J are TRBV27 and TRBJ1-1; D might be TRBD1 (6 bases). The CDR3 consists of 14 residues. Between the trimmed V and J ends, which lost 5 bases and 1 base, there was a span of 11 bases. Germline V CDR1 and CDR2: MNHEY, SMNVEV (reference sequence). Here the CDR3 reads CASSPWTANTEAFF. CDR3 coding DNA: TGTGCCAGCAGTCCCTGGACAGCGAACACTGAAGCTTTCTTT.

This clone appeared a few times. The V gene is TRBV2, the J gene TRBJ2-1, with D hard to call. Trimming took off 7 bases at V and 0 bases at J, with 7 bases between the two ends. CDR1 SNHLY and CDR2 FYNNEI come from the germline V gene. The CDR3 has 13 residues. This CDR3 reads CASKGPSYNEQFF. CDR3 sequence (DNA): TGTGCCAGCAAGGGCCCCTCCTACAATGAGCAGTTCTTC. The variable domain in full, completed from reference TRBV2 and TRBJ2-1, reads EPEVTQTPSHQVTQMGQEVILRCVPISNHLYFYWYRQILGQKVEFLVSFYNNEISEKSEIFDDQFSVERPDGSNFTLKIRSTKLEDSAMYFCASKGPSYNEQFFGPGTRLTVL.

The chain links TRBV25-1 to TRBJ2-7, with D possibly being TRBD1 (6 bases). The CDR3 loop spans 14 amino acids. Trimming pared 6 bases from V and 6 bases from J, leaving 18 bases between. CDR1 and CDR2 (germline): MGHDK, SYGVNS. The DNA of the CDR3 is TGTGCCAGCAGGGGTGGGACACCCTCGGGCGAGCAGTACTTC. Translated, it gives CASRGGTPSGEQYF.

The chain recombines TRBV7-2 with TRBJ1-5, with 7 bases matching TRBD1. CDR3 length equals 14 residues. With 4 bases clipped from V and 5 bases from J, the junction kept 5 bases outside the gene matches. Germline CDR1 and CDR2: SGHTA and FQGNSA. For the CDR3, the DNA is TGTGCCAGCAGCTCCGACAGGGTGGATCAGCCCCAGCATTTT. Amino acid sequence: CASSSDRVDQPQHF.